This entry lists 9 T cell receptor beta chains sequenced from one sample in a study of cytomegalovirus exposure and HLA in healthy donors. PCR primers comprised 60 Vbeta and 13 Jbeta primers. Clones were read by immunoSEQ multiplex PCR, and TCRdb kept only the in-frame ones, dropping some. The data contain 73,000 or so clones, approximately 80% of them singletons. Material for sequencing was PBMCs. The receptors were gathered from a human donor in good health.

The CDR3 reads CACSGVRGTGNTIYF. In DNA, the CDR3 is TGTGCCTGCTCCGGGGTAAGGGGGACTGGAAACACCATATATTTT. The gene calls are TRBV30 and TRBJ1-3; weak D call: TRBD1 (6 bases). Germline loops: CDR1 GTSNPN, CDR2 SVGIG (reference sequence). The CDR3 contains 15 residues. V lost 6 bases and J lost 2, with 17 bases in between.

This clone was picked up a small number of times. The rearrangement uses TRBV5-4 and TRBJ2-1; tentatively, D is TRBD1 (6 bases). V dropped 0 bases and J dropped 3 bases, with 13 bases sitting between them. This CDR3 has 16 residues. The germline V gene encodes CDR1 SGHNT and CDR2 YYREEE (reference sequence). The chain's CDR3 is CASSLAGALRYNEQFF. The DNA of the CDR3 is TGTGCCAGCAGCTTGGCAGGGGCTCTCCGCTACAATGAGCAGTTCTTC.

In its sample, this clone was seen once. The chain employs TRBV19 and TRBJ1-4, with 8 bases lining up with TRBD1. The CDR3 is 15 amino acids. Germline V CDR1 and CDR2: LNHDA, SQIVND (reference sequence). V was clipped by 10 bases and J by 1 base; unmatched bases: 8. CDR3 in amino acids: CATQQGVGTNEKLFF. Here the CDR3 DNA reads TGTGCCACTCAACAGGGGGTAGGAACTAATGAAAAACTGTTTTTT. Drawing the rest from reference TRBV19 and TRBJ1-4, the complete variable domain is DGGITQSPKYLFRKEGQNVTLSCEQNLNHDAMYWYRQDPGQGLRLIYYSQIVNDFQKGDIAEGYSVSREKKESFPLTVTSAQKNPTAFYLCATQQGVGTNEKLFFGSGTQLSVL.

The chain joins TRBV2 to TRBJ2-5; maybe TRBD2 (5 bases). V dropped 7 bases and J dropped 2 bases, with 11 bases sitting between them. The CDR3 has 13 amino acids. From germline, CDR1 is SNHLY and CDR2 FYNNEI. Written as DNA, the CDR3 is TGTGCCAGCAAGCGAGCGGAGCAAGAGACCCAGTACTTC. Protein: CASKRAEQETQYF.

The gene calls are TRBV11-3 and TRBJ1-5; 7 bases align to TRBD1. V lost 4 bases and J lost 5; bases outside the gene matches: 5. Germline V CDR1 and CDR2: SGHNT, YENEEA. The CDR3 spans 14 residues. The CDR3 loop is CASSSGRGDQPQHF. Here the CDR3 DNA reads TGTGCCAGCAGCTCGGGCAGGGGGGATCAGCCCCAGCATTTT.

The genes are TRBV5-6 and TRBJ2-7; 7 positions agree with TRBD2. The CDR3 extends over 13 amino acids. V was pared by 4 bases and J by 0 bases, with 1 base of the junction left unmatched. The germline V gene encodes CDR1 SGHDT and CDR2 YYEEEE. CDR3: CASSAGVSYEQYF. CDR3 DNA sequence: TGTGCCAGCAGCGCGGGGGTCTCCTACGAGCAGTACTTC.

The V and J genes are TRBV15 and TRBJ1-2, with D perhaps TRBD1 (5 bases). The length of the CDR3 is 15 residues. Trimming removed 0 bases from V and 4 bases from J, with 12 bases in between. Germline CDR1 LNHNV, CDR2 YYDKDF (reference sequence). CDR3 coding DNA: TGTGCCACCAGCAGAGATGGTTTCGGGGGCTATGGCTACACCTTC. This gives the protein CATSRDGFGGYGYTF.

The rearrangement joins TRBV28 to TRBJ2-7, with D tentatively TRBD2 (5 bases). Trimming left V 4 bases short and J 6 bases short, with 16 bases between. The germline CDR1 and CDR2 sequences are MDHEN and SYDVKM. The CDR3 is 14 amino acids. The CDR3 here is CASSSRAIRGEQYF. The CDR3 nucleotides read TGTGCCAGCAGTTCACGGGCCATCCGGGGCGAGCAGTACTTC.

This clone was found once. V and J are TRBV19 and TRBJ2-5, with TRBD2 matching over 9 bases. The ends lost 2 bases at V and 7 bases at J; junction bases unmatched: 11. Germline V gene data show CDR1 as LNHDA and CDR2 as SQIVND (reference sequence). The length of the CDR3 is 16 residues. The CDR3 here is CASSIQRGALVVTQYF. As DNA, the CDR3 is TGTGCCAGTAGTATACAGCGGGGGGCCTTGGTGGTGACCCAGTACTTC.